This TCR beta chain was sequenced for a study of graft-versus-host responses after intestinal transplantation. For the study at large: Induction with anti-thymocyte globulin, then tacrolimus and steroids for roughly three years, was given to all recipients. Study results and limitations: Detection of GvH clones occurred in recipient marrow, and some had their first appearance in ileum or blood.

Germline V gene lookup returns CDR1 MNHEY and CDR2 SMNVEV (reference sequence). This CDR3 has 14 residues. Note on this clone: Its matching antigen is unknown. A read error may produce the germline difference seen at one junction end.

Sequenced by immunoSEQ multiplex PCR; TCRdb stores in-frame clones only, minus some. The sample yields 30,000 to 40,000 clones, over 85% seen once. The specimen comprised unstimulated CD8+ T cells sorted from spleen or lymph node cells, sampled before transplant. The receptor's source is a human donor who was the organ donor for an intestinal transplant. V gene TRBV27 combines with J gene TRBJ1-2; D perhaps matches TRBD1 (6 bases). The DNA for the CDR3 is TGTGCCAGCAGTTTTGGACAGAAAAACTACGGCTACACCTTC. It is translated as CASSFGQKNYGYTF.